The clone carrying this T cell receptor (beta chain) was seen a few times. Germline lookup yields CDR1 LGHNA and CDR2 YNFKEQ. Trimming cost V 0 bases and J 0 bases; bases outside gene matches: 4. CDR3 size: 19 residues. The primer mix had 60 Vbeta and 13 Jbeta primers. Sequencing was performed with immunoSEQ multiplex PCR; in TCRdb, only in-frame clones are kept and a portion is missing. The repertoire has approximately 150,000 clones, around two thirds of them found once; the top ten carry approximately 1.8%. This entry belongs to a study of cytomegalovirus exposure and HLA in healthy donors. Sequencing was done on a sample of PBMCs. This rearrangement joins TRBV4-2 to TRBJ2-2, with 13 bases identical to TRBD2. The TCR originated in a woman under 30 in good health and CMV-seronegative. CDR3: CASSQEKGLAGSNTGELFF. CDR3 in DNA: TGTGCCAGCAGCCAAGAAAAGGGACTAGCGGGGTCGAACACCGGGGAGCTGTTTTTT.